This T cell receptor beta chain was captured by sequencing in a study of T cells in Graves' hyperthyroidism and ophthalmopathy. The CDR3 sequence is 17 residues long. The germline V and J ends were trimmed by 3 bases and 0 bases, with 15 bases remaining between them. In germline, CDR1 is KGHSH, CDR2 LQKENI. There are many counts of this clonotype. Authors of the study amplified TCR beta CDR3 regions from RNA transcripts. Researchers ran a first-round RT-PCR on the TCR CDR3 using the HTBI primer set. A single record per CDR3 protein comes from TCRdb applying MiXCR to the multiplex PCR reads. The sample has approximately 430,000 distinct CDR3 sequences, 15% to 19% seen once.

V gene TRBV18 combines with J gene TRBJ2-1; D unclear. The sequence was obtained from a woman aged 18-29 years with Graves' hyperthyroidism. Input material: blood. The CDR3 nucleotides read TGTGCCAGCTCACCGCCGGCTTTGTTTCACTCCTACAATGAGCAGTTCTTC. Its protein product is CASSPPALFHSYNEQFF.